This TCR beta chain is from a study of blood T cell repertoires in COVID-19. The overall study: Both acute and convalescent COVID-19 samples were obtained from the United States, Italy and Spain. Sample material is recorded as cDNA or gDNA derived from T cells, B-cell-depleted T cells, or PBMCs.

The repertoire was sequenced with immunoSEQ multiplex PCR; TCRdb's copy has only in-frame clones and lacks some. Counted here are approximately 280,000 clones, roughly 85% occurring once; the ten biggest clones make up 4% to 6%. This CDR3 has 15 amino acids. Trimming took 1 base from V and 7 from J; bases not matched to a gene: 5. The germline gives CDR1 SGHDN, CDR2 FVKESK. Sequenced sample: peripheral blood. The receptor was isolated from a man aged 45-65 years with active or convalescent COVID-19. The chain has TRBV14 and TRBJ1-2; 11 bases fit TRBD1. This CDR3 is CASSQADRGLSGYTF. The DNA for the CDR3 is TGTGCCAGCAGCCAAGCGGACAGGGGGCTTAGTGGCTACACCTTC.